The 31 T cell receptor beta chains below come from one sample, sequenced in a study of early T cells in non-severe SARS-CoV-2 infection. TCRdb independently ran MiXCR on the 5' RACE reads; one entry per CDR3 protein. The table includes about 69,000 distinct CDR3 sequences, about 10% detected once. Sequences were obtained from whole blood. These receptors were taken from an adult who was a healthcare worker with PCR-confirmed SARS-CoV-2 infection or an uninfected control (not recorded which).

The chain uses TRBV20-1 and TRBJ2-7; D is undetermined. Germline loops: CDR1 DFQATT, CDR2 SNEGSKA (reference sequence). This CDR3 comprises 12 residues. Trimming removed 3 bases at V and 4 bases at J, with 10 bases between. CDR3 sequence: CSARGNLYEQYF. Written as DNA, the CDR3 is TGCAGTGCTAGGGGAAACCTATACGAGCAGTACTTC.

The table lists this clonotype with a few counts. The rearrangement links TRBV25-1 to TRBJ1-1, with TRBD1 matching over 7 bases. CDR3 size: 13 residues. V dropped 4 bases and J dropped 10; count of bases not matched to a gene: 9. CDR1 is MGHDK, CDR2 SYGVNS, per germline. The CDR3, as DNA: TGTGCCAGCAGTGCGAGGACAGGCATGGGAGCTTTCTTT. It yields the protein CASSARTGMGAFF.

There are a few counts of this clonotype. The chain employs TRBV5-1 and TRBJ1-2, with TRBD1 matching 7 bases. The CDR3 covers 14 residues. From germline, CDR1 is SGHRS and CDR2 YFSETQ. J lost 5 bases, V lost 5 bases, and 9 bases had no gene match. CDR3 sequence reads: CASRAGTDLYGYTF. DNA of the CDR3: TGCGCCAGCAGGGCCGGGACAGACCTATATGGCTACACCTTC.

Ten or more counts support this clonotype. CDR3: CATSDLRQATDTQYF. CDR3 nucleotide sequence: TGTGCCACCAGTGATTTGCGGCAGGCCACAGATACGCAGTATTTT. The genes are TRBV24-1 and TRBJ2-3, with D unresolved. V was pared by 0 bases and J by 2 bases, with 8 bases between. Looked up from germline, CDR1 is KGHDR and CDR2 is SFDVKD. The CDR3 covers 15 residues.

This clonotype was seen many times. J is TRBJ2-3 and V is TRBV10-3; D is unclear. Trimming removed 5 bases from V and 3 bases from J, with 12 bases in between. This CDR3 has 14 residues. Germline V gene data show CDR1 as ENHRY and CDR2 as SYGVKD. The CDR3 reads CAISYGGGTDTQYF. CDR3 sequence (DNA): TGTGCCATCAGTTATGGCGGCGGTACAGATACGCAGTATTTT.

This chain joins TRBV20-1 and TRBJ1-1; D remains ambiguous. The germline V gene has CDR1 DFQATT and CDR2 SNEGSKA (reference sequence). Trimming shortened V by 8 bases and J by 3 bases, and 16 bases separated the two germline ends. CDR3 length: 13 residues. CDR3: CSQRSLTDTEAFF. The CDR3 DNA follows: TGCAGTCAGAGGTCCCTAACCGACACTGAAGCTTTCTTT.

The chain carries TRBV7-8 and TRBJ2-3; weak D call: TRBD2 (6 bases). The V end was cut by 8 bases, the J end by 2 bases, with 14 bases between. From germline, CDR1 is SGHVS and CDR2 FQNEAQ. The CDR3 extends over 14 amino acids. CDR3 region: CASGNGGFTDTQYF. The CDR3 coding sequence is TGTGCCAGCGGAAACGGGGGTTTCACAGATACGCAGTATTTT. Variable domain in full (rest from reference TRBV7-8 and TRBJ2-3): GAGVSQSPRYKVAKRGQDVALRCDPISGHVSLFWYQQALGQGPEFLTYFQNEAQLDKSGLPSDRFFAERPEGSVSTLKIQRTQQEDSAVYLCASGNGGFTDTQYFGPGTRLTVL.

The chain combines TRBV27 with TRBJ2-6; 10 positions match TRBD2. This CDR3 has 16 amino acids. From germline, CDR1 is MNHEY and CDR2 SMNVEV (reference sequence). Losses at the gene ends were 7 bases for V and 0 bases for J; bases not matched to a gene: 3. The CDR3 reads CASKLAGFSGANVLTF. The CDR3 nucleotides read TGTGCCAGCAAACTAGCGGGGTTCTCTGGGGCCAACGTCCTGACTTTC.

The V and J genes are TRBV20-1 and TRBJ1-6, with 9 bases aligning to TRBD1. Germline CDR1 is DFQATT and CDR2 is SNEGSKA (reference sequence). With V trimmed by 5 bases and J by 6 bases, 11 bases remained unmatched. The CDR3 consists of 16 residues. The CDR3: CSAPRDRVRRNSPLHF. CDR3 nucleotides: TGCAGTGCTCCCCGGGACAGGGTACGGCGTAATTCACCCCTCCACTTT.

On this clonotype: Its ends do not fully match the called genes, so a read error is possible. The chain is built from TRBV4-1 and TRBJ2-7; 11 nucleotides line up with TRBD2. This CDR3 contains 17 residues. Germline V gene lookup returns CDR1 MGHRA and CDR2 YSYEKL. The CDR3 protein is CTSSHVSGLAGKYEQYF. DNA for the CDR3: TGCACCAGCAGCCACGTAAGTGGACTAGCGGGCAAATACGAGCAGTACTTC.

The chain carries TRBV10-3 and TRBJ2-3, with 9 nucleotides matching TRBD1. Germline CDR1 and CDR2: ENHRY and SYGVKD. Trimming took 6 bases from V and 0 from J; bases not matched to a gene: 1. CDR3 length: 14 amino acids. CDR3 region: CAIRGQGSTDTQYF. The CDR3 DNA is TGTGCCATCAGGGGACAGGGTAGCACAGATACGCAGTATTTT.

The V and J genes are TRBV5-1 and TRBJ1-3, with D tentatively TRBD1 (5 bases). The V end lost 0 bases, the J end lost 0 bases, and 10 bases lay between the germline ends. CDR3 length: 16 residues. CDR1 and CDR2 (germline): SGHRS, YFSETQ. This chain's CDR3 is CASSLGGLTSGNTIYF. CDR3 in DNA: TGCGCCAGCAGCTTGGGGGGACTGACCTCTGGAAACACCATATATTTT.

This clonotype has at least ten counts. V gene TRBV29-1 combines with J gene TRBJ1-3; D is unresolved. The V end lost 7 bases, the J end lost 4 bases, and 8 bases lay between the germline ends. In germline, CDR1 is SQVTM, CDR2 ANQGSEA. The CDR3 covers 11 residues. The CDR3 region has the DNA TGCAGCGCCTACGCCGGAAACACCATATATTTT. It codes for CSAYAGNTIYF.

At least ten counts were recorded for this clonotype. The V gene is TRBV11-1, the J gene TRBJ2-5; D gene unclear. Trimming cost V 3 bases and J 4 bases, with 18 bases left between them. CDR1 and CDR2 from the germline V gene are SGHAT and FQDESV (reference sequence). The CDR3 extends over 16 amino acids. CDR3: CASSFAPAQLRETQYF. The CDR3 DNA reads as TGTGCCAGCAGCTTTGCCCCTGCCCAGCTCCGAGAGACCCAGTACTTC.

The table lists this clonotype with a few counts. The V and J genes are TRBV5-4 and TRBJ2-1; 11 bases align to TRBD2. From germline, CDR1 is SGHNT and CDR2 YYREEE (reference sequence). The CDR3 runs 17 residues. J was trimmed by 5 bases and V by 1 base; bases with no gene match: 8. This CDR3 reads CASSLPNLAGGNNEQFF. CDR3 in DNA: TGTGCCAGCAGCTTGCCAAACTTAGCGGGAGGGAACAATGAGCAGTTCTTC.

The chain is built from TRBV7-9 and TRBJ1-3; unclear D gene. Per germline, CDR1 SEHNR and CDR2 FQNEAQ (reference sequence). There are 13 residues in the CDR3. Trimming shortened V by 4 bases and J by 2 bases, and 6 bases separated the two germline ends. CDR3 sequence (DNA): TGTGCCAGCAGCTCGGACGCTGGAAACACCATATATTTT. It codes for CASSSDAGNTIYF. The full variable domain, rest sourced from reference TRBV7-9 and TRBJ1-3, is DTGVSQNPRHKITKRGQNVTFRCDPISEHNRLYWYRQTLGQGPEFLTYFQNEAQLEKSRLLSDRFSAERPKGSFSTLEIQRTEQGDSAMYLCASSSDAGNTIYFGEGSWLTVV.

The chain uses TRBV7-6 and TRBJ1-3; D not certain. The CDR3 covers 13 residues. Germline CDR1 and CDR2: SGHVS and FNYEAQ. Trimming removed 1 base from V and 8 bases from J, with 9 bases in between. The CDR3 bases are TGTGCCAGCAGCTTAGTGGCGGGTGACACCATATATTTT. Translated, it gives CASSLVAGDTIYF. Full variable domain (rest looked up from reference TRBV7-6 and TRBJ1-3): GAGVSQSPRYKVTKRGQDVALRCDPISGHVSLYWYRQALGQGPEFLTYFNYEAQQDKSGLPNDRFSAERPEGSISTLTIQRTEQRDSAMYRCASSLVAGDTIYFGEGSWLTVV.

The rearrangement joins TRBV20-1 to TRBJ2-5, with D maybe TRBD2 (5 bases). Looked up from germline, CDR1 is DFQATT and CDR2 is SNEGSKA (reference sequence). The CDR3 loop spans 13 amino acids. V gave up 6 bases and J gave up 2 bases, with 13 bases separating them. CDR3 sequence reads: CSAVSTSQETQYF. CDR3 nucleotide sequence: TGCAGTGCGGTTTCCACTAGTCAAGAGACCCAGTACTTC.

This clonotype was observed a few times. The chain carries TRBV3-1 and TRBJ2-7, with 12 nucleotides matching TRBD2. Germline CDR1 LGHDT, CDR2 YNNKEL (reference sequence). The CDR3 extends over 19 amino acids. J was trimmed by 3 bases and V by 0 bases; bases with no gene match: 12. As DNA, the CDR3 is TGTGCCAGCAGCCAAGATTCCCCCCAGACTAGCGGGGGAATCTACGAGCAGTACTTC. Translating it yields CASSQDSPQTSGGIYEQYF.

The V gene is TRBV4-1, the J gene TRBJ2-7; TRBD1 matches at 9 bases. The V segment lost 3 bases and the J segment 4 bases; nucleotides outside the gene matches: 10. Germline V CDR1 and CDR2: MGHRA, YSYEKL. CDR3 size: 16 residues. In nucleotides, the CDR3 is TGCGCCAGCAGCCAGCAGACCGGGACAGGGTTGTACGAGCAGTACTTC. Protein sequence: CASSQQTGTGLYEQYF.

The rearrangement uses TRBV6-2 or TRBV6-3 and TRBJ2-4; D is ambiguous. Germline CDR1 MNHEY, CDR2 SVGEGT. The CDR3 extends over 16 amino acids. Trimming took 2 bases from V and 0 from J, leaving 11 bases between them. The DNA of the CDR3 is TGTGCCAGCAGTTACCTAAGTAAACTAGCCAAAAACATTCAGTACTTC. Translation: CASSYLSKLAKNIQYF.

This clonotype was observed many times. V and J are TRBV10-3 and TRBJ2-1, with 9 nucleotides matching TRBD2. The V gene's germline CDR1 is ENHRY and CDR2 SYGVKD. The CDR3 extends over 16 amino acids. V dropped 3 bases and J dropped 4; count of bases not matched to a gene: 7. CDR3 residues: CAISDSSGNRYNEQFF. The CDR3 region has the DNA TGTGCCATCAGTGATTCTAGCGGGAATAGGTACAATGAGCAGTTCTTC.

This clonotype has a count of ten or more. The V and J genes are TRBV29-1 and TRBJ2-2, with 10 bases aligning to TRBD1. The J segment lost 8 bases and the V segment lost 3 bases, leaving 3 bases of the junction unmatched. There are 13 residues in the CDR3. Per germline, CDR1 SQVTM and CDR2 ANQGSEA. The CDR3 region has the DNA TGCAGCGTTGAGACAGGGGGCGCGGGGGAGCTGTTTTTT. It encodes CSVETGGAGELFF.

This clonotype was observed at least ten times. The genes are TRBV2 and TRBJ1-1; D ambiguous. Looked up from germline, CDR1 is SNHLY and CDR2 is FYNNEI. The CDR3 spans 12 residues. The V gene lost 7 bases and the J gene lost 5 bases, with 11 bases spanning the gap. Here the CDR3 DNA reads TGTGCCAGCAAAGGAGCCGGGACTGAAGCTTTCTTT. This gives the protein CASKGAGTEAFF.

The genes are TRBV12-3 or TRBV12-4 and TRBJ1-5; a possible D gene is TRBD1 (6 bases). The CDR3 is 17 amino acids. V lost 2 bases, J lost 1 base, and 15 bases lay in between. This chain's CDR3 is CASSLLPLQGSNQPQHF. The CDR3 DNA sequence: TGTGCCAGCAGTTTACTGCCCCTACAGGGAAGCAATCAGCCCCAGCATTTT.

The chain has TRBV6-5 and TRBJ1-1; TRBD1 matches 7 bases. Germline V gene lookup returns CDR1 MNHEY and CDR2 SVGAGI. CDR3 length equals 15 residues. V lost 2 bases and J lost 5; bases outside the gene matches: 8. The CDR3 coding sequence is TGTGCCAGCAGTTACGTAATAACAGGGGAGACTGAAGCTTTCTTT. It translates to CASSYVITGETEAFF.

The J gene is TRBJ1-2, the V gene TRBV6-5; perhaps TRBD1 as D (5 bases). This CDR3 region has 14 residues. Germline-derived CDR1 and CDR2 are MNHEY and SVGAGI. The germline V and J ends were trimmed by 6 bases and 5 bases, with 16 bases remaining between them. The CDR3 sequence is CASRPPQGRYGYTF. The CDR3 region has the DNA TGTGCCAGCAGACCACCCCAGGGAAGGTATGGCTACACCTTC.

This clonotype was counted between two and nine times. This CDR3 is CSVEDRRHTEAFF. Here the CDR3 DNA reads TGCAGCGTTGAAGATCGCAGGCACACTGAAGCTTTCTTT. The chain recombines TRBV29-1 with TRBJ1-1; D is unresolved. The length of the CDR3 is 13 residues. Trimming took 0 bases from V and 3 from J, leaving 8 bases between them. Germline V gene data show CDR1 as SQVTM and CDR2 as ANQGSEA.

This clonotype was counted at least ten times. V gene TRBV24-1 combines with J gene TRBJ2-3; maybe TRBD1 (6 bases). The CDR3 is 16 amino acids. Trimming removed 3 bases at V and 2 bases at J, with 14 bases between. Per the germline V gene, CDR1 is KGHDR and CDR2 is SFDVKD. The CDR3 protein is CATSDPPGDSTDTQYF. The CDR3 bases are TGTGCCACCAGTGATCCCCCAGGGGATTCCACAGATACGCAGTATTTT.

The chain links TRBV28 to TRBJ2-1; 8 positions match TRBD2. The CDR3 is 15 amino acids. V dropped 4 bases and J dropped 10; count of bases not matched to a gene: 12. Germline-derived CDR1 and CDR2 are MDHEN and SYDVKM. CDR3 region: CASSSQVSGRREQFF. The CDR3 bases are TGTGCCAGCAGTTCCCAAGTGAGCGGGAGACGAGAGCAGTTCTTC.

The V and J genes are TRBV18 and TRBJ2-6, with D hard to call. With 0 bases removed from V and 2 bases from J, the gap between germline ends came to 8 bases. This CDR3 spans 16 amino acids. Germline V CDR1 and CDR2: KGHSH, LQKENI. The CDR3 sequence: CASSPPYGAGANVLTF. The CDR3 bases are TGTGCCAGCTCACCACCGTATGGGGCTGGGGCCAACGTCCTGACTTTC.